These T cell receptor beta chains were read from a single sample in a study of control samples from healthy donors and cancer patients. The assay was immunoSEQ multiplex PCR, and TCRdb's table has in-frame clones only and misses some. The sample records roughly 190,000 clones, over 80% being singletons. Material: blood. These receptors all come from a man aged 25 to 40 in good health. Each CDR3 is given with its conserved first and last residue. The order of the fields is J gene, V gene, clone size, D gene, CDR3 protein, CDR3 DNA. A D gene is named only where the DNA matches it firmly. Expanded clones are given a class, and other clones once, few, many or no size at all.

>TRBJ1-3|TRBV5-6|.|.
CASSPRVGFPGNTIYF
TGTGCCAGCAGCCCACGGGTAGGGTTCCCTGGAAACACCATATATTTT
>TRBJ2-7|TRBV10-3|.|.
CAISNLGGEQYF
TGTGCCATCAGCAACCTTGGGGGCGAGCAGTACTTC
>TRBJ2-3|TRBV7-3|.|.
CASSPRTDTQYF
TGTGCCAGCAGCCCTCGCACAGATACGCAGTATTTT
>TRBJ2-1|TRBV19|.|TRBD1
CASNGQGFYNEQFF
TGTGCCAGTAACGGACAGGGGTTTTACAATGAGCAGTTCTTC
>TRBJ2-7|TRBV3-1/TRBV3-2|.|.
CASSQDRPAGASYEQYF
TGTGCCAGCAGCCAAGATCGGCCGGCGGGGGCTAGCTACGAGCAGTACTTC
>TRBJ1-5|TRBV24-1|.|TRBD1
CATRQGDQPQHF
TGTGCCACGAGACAGGGGGATCAGCCCCAGCATTTT
>TRBJ1-1|TRBV29-1|.|.
CSVEDLATGWTEAFF
TGCAGCGTTGAAGACCTGGCGACAGGATGGACTGAAGCTTTCTTT
>TRBJ2-7|TRBV10-3|.|TRBD1
CAISEGTGTYEQYF
TGTGCCATCAGTGAGGGGACAGGGACCTACGAGCAGTACTTC
>TRBJ1-5|TRBV5-6|.|.
CASSLGGLGNQPQHF
TGTGCCAGCAGCTTGGGGGGGCTCGGCAATCAGCCCCAGCATTTT
>TRBJ2-2|TRBV2|.|.
CASKQTGRSGELFF
TGTGCCAGCAAACAAACAGGAAGGTCCGGGGAGCTGTTTTTT
>TRBJ2-7|TRBV24-1|once|TRBD1
CATSDTGALSYEQYF
TGTGCCACCAGTGATACAGGGGCGCTGTCCTACGAGCAGTACTTC
>TRBJ2-1|TRBV3-1/TRBV3-2|.|.
CASSPVGGPQFF
TGTGCCAGCAGCCCAGTGGGGGGGCCACAGTTCTTC
>TRBJ1-1|TRBV28|.|.
CASSLESGSGAKAFF
TGTGCCAGCAGTTTAGAGTCGGGGAGTGGGGCGAAAGCTTTCTTT
>TRBJ1-1|TRBV27|.|.
CASSSSGLGNTEAFF
TGTGCCAGCAGTTCCTCGGGGCTGGGGAACACTGAAGCTTTCTTT
>TRBJ1-2|TRBV25-1|.|.
CASSGTANYGYTF
TGTGCCAGCAGTGGAACAGCGAACTATGGCTACACCTTC
>TRBJ1-2|TRBV3-1/TRBV3-2|.|.
CASSHTAFYGYTF
TGTGCCAGCAGCCACACAGCGTTCTATGGCTACACCTTC
>TRBJ2-7|TRBV4-2|.|.
CASSQPDRSGYEQYF
TGTGCCAGCAGCCAACCTGACAGATCGGGCTACGAGCAGTACTTC
>TRBJ1-4|TRBV7-9|.|TRBD1
CASSEDRGWGEKLFF
TGTGCCAGCAGCGAGGACAGGGGTTGGGGTGAAAAACTGTTTTTT
>TRBJ1-6|TRBV7-9|.|TRBD1
CASSPDLGQINSPLHF
TGTGCCAGCAGCCCAGATTTGGGACAGATAAATTCACCCCTCCACTTT
>TRBJ1-1|TRBV5-1|once|.
CASSNTGNTEAFF
TGCGCCAGCAGCAATACAGGAAACACTGAAGCTTTCTTT
>TRBJ1-5|TRBV19|.|TRBD1
CASSQDRGRHQPQHF
TGTGCCAGTAGCCAGGACAGGGGGCGTCATCAGCCCCAGCATTTT
>TRBJ1-5|TRBV19|.|.
CASSHGFLGVSQPQHF
TGTGCCAGTAGTCACGGCTTTCTGGGGGTGAGTCAGCCCCAGCATTTT
>TRBJ2-4|TRBV7-9|once|TRBD2
CASSLGLASLSVQYF
TGTGCCAGCAGCTTAGGACTAGCGTCTCTTAGTGTTCAGTACTTC
>TRBJ1-1|TRBV15|.|.
CATSRVPPRAGTEAFF
TGTGCCACCAGCAGAGTCCCCCCGAGGGCGGGCACTGAAGCTTTCTTT
>TRBJ1-4|TRBV7-3|.|.
CASSLTAGLNEKLFF
TGTGCCAGCAGCTTAACGGCAGGGCTGAATGAAAAACTGTTTTTT
>TRBJ2-1|TRBV7-3|.|.
CASSLNGASTYNEQFF
TGTGCCAGCAGCTTAAACGGGGCCAGCACGTACAATGAGCAGTTCTTC
>TRBJ1-4|TRBV4-1|.|.
CASSQDLDSNEKLFF
TGCGCCAGCAGCCAAGATTTGGACAGTAATGAAAAACTGTTTTTT
>TRBJ1-1|TRBV10-3|.|.
CASGSRNTEAFF
TGTGCCAGCGGCAGTAGGAACACTGAAGCTTTCTTT
>TRBJ1-1|TRBV19|.|TRBD1
CASSAQDRGHTEAFF
TGTGCCAGTAGTGCCCAGGACAGGGGACACACTGAAGCTTTCTTT
>TRBJ2-2|TRBV10-3|.|.
CAISETGTDTGELFF
TGTGCCATCAGCGAGACAGGTACAGACACCGGGGAGCTGTTTTTT
>TRBJ2-1|TRBV21-1|.|.
CASGLKNPTPGGNEQFF
TGTGCCAGCGGCTTAAAAAACCCGACGCCCGGGGGCAATGAGCAGTTCTTC
>TRBJ1-2|TRBV12-5|once|TRBD1
CASSEGQGLYGYTF
TGTGCTAGCTCCGAGGGACAGGGCTTATATGGCTACACCTTC
>TRBJ2-2|TRBV7-2|.|.
CASSHRWRDTGELFF
TGTGCCAGCAGCCACCGATGGCGGGACACCGGGGAGCTGTTTTTT
>TRBJ2-7|TRBV4-1|.|.
CASSPIPGHKTYEQYF
TGCGCCAGCAGCCCAATACCGGGACACAAGACCTACGAGCAGTACTTC
>TRBJ2-1|TRBV7-8|few|TRBD2
CASSMRGANDEQFF
TGTGCCAGCAGCATGCGGGGGGCCAACGATGAGCAGTTCTTC
>TRBJ1-4|TRBV30|.|.
CAWSVRGYEKLFF
TGTGCCTGGAGTGTCAGAGGCTATGAAAAACTGTTTTTT
>TRBJ2-5|TRBV2|.|.
CASSEGGETQYF
TGTGCCAGCAGTGAAGGGGGGGAGACCCAGTACTTC
>TRBJ2-2|TRBV6-5|.|TRBD2
CASILELAGTGELFF
TGTGCCAGCATTCTAGAACTAGCGGGGACCGGGGAGCTGTTTTTT
>TRBJ1-1|TRBV15|.|.
CATSRDPGLLGHRDTEAFF
TGTGCCACCAGCAGAGATCCAGGCCTTCTAGGACATAGGGACACTGAAGCTTTCTTT
>TRBJ2-2|TRBV2|.|.
CASRDSPGTGELFF
TGTGCCAGTCGGGACTCCCCCGGCACCGGGGAGCTGTTTTTT
>TRBJ1-3|TRBV5-1|.|.
CASSLSVLSGNTIYF
TGCGCCAGCAGCTTGTCCGTTCTCTCTGGAAACACCATATATTTT
>TRBJ2-3|TRBV4-2|.|.
CASSQVLTGGASDTQYF
TGTGCCAGCAGCCAAGTCCTAACAGGGGGGGCGTCAGATACGCAGTATTTT
>TRBJ2-4|TRBV29-1|once|.
CSGTAGFGNIQYF
TGCAGCGGTACGGCGGGGTTCGGAAACATTCAGTACTTC
>TRBJ1-4|TRBV2|.|.
CASSPRETSEKLFF
TGTGCCAGCAGTCCCCGGGAAACATCCGAAAAACTGTTTTTT
>TRBJ2-7|TRBV30|.|.
CAGFRDSGAYEQYF
TGTGCCGGTTTCCGGGACTCGGGGGCCTACGAGCAGTACTTC